Sequencing of this TCR beta chain was carried out in a study of T cells in Graves' hyperthyroidism and ophthalmopathy. Between the trimmed V and J ends, which lost 1 base and 7 bases, there was a span of 19 bases. Germline-derived CDR1 and CDR2 are ENHRY and SYGVKD. This CDR3 contains 16 residues. The study defined stable Graves' hyperthyroidism as no ophthalmopathy progression within 18 months. Amplification targeted TCR beta CDR3 regions from RNA transcripts. TCR CDR3 regions were first amplified by RT-PCR with HTBI primers. TCRdb used MiXCR to reprocess the multiplex PCR reads, holding one entry per CDR3 protein. Of 150,000 to 200,000 distinct CDR3 sequences in the sample, approximately 15% were seen once. In regard to this clonotype: This sequence may be a read error, since a much larger clone differs from it by one base.

J is TRBJ1-1 and V is TRBV10-3; D unclear. The sequenced material came from blood. The TCR was taken from a woman in her forties or fifties with Graves' hyperthyroidism. The CDR3 loop reads CAISEWVTALAIEAFF. DNA for the CDR3: TGTGCCATCAGTGAGTGGGTAACGGCTCTTGCTATTGAAGCTTTCTTT.